Each of the 7 T cell receptor beta chains below was sequenced from the same sample in a study of T-cell reconstitution after alpha-beta-depleted transplantation in children. Unique molecular identifiers were used in preparing the TCRbeta library. TCRdb re-called the PCR reads with MiXCR, one entry per CDR3 protein. The sample holds roughly 220,000 distinct CDR3 sequences; 7.5% to 10% are singletons and the top ten take around 5.1%. This specimen consisted of PBMCs from the stem cell graft donor, obtained from the stem cell graft. The source of these receptors is a human donor who donated a stem cell graft to a child with SCID.

This clonotype was observed many times. The J gene is TRBJ1-5, the V gene TRBV20-1; D may be TRBD1 (6 bases). V was clipped by 3 bases and J by 2 bases, with 17 bases between them. Germline V gene lookup returns CDR1 DFQATT and CDR2 SNEGSKA (reference sequence). The CDR3 is 16 amino acids. CDR3 in DNA: TGCAGTGCTAGGGAATCGGGGGGGGGCGGCAATCAGCCCCAGCATTTT. As protein: CSARESGGGGNQPQHF.

This clonotype was picked up many times. V usage is TRBV7-6 and J usage is TRBJ2-5; no clear D gene. V was pared by 2 bases and J by 5 bases, with 6 bases between. Germline CDR1 is SGHVS and CDR2 is FNYEAQ. The CDR3 spans 12 residues. The CDR3 region has the DNA TGTGCCAGCAGCTTAAATCAGGAGACCCAGTACTTC. Translation gives CASSLNQETQYF.

This clonotype was detected ten times or more. This chain connects TRBV18 to TRBJ1-2; D is possibly TRBD1 (6 bases). The CDR3 runs to 15 residues. V dropped 3 bases and J dropped 4 bases, with 15 bases sitting between them. CDR1 is KGHSH and CDR2 is LQKENI in the germline V gene. For the CDR3, the DNA is TGTGCCAGCTCACCGGGGGGACAACCTTCCTATGGCTACACCTTC. It encodes CASSPGGQPSYGYTF.

This clonotype was recorded at least ten times. This chain links TRBV2 with TRBJ1-5, with unresolved D. The CDR3 consists of 15 residues. Germline V CDR1 and CDR2: SNHLY, FYNNEI. The V and J ends lost 3 bases and 0 bases respectively, with 9 bases between them. This chain's CDR3 is CASSEKEYSNQPQHF. Here the CDR3 DNA reads TGTGCCAGCAGTGAGAAGGAATATAGCAATCAGCCCCAGCATTTT.

This clonotype was detected a few times. The chain recombines TRBV5-1 with TRBJ1-1; a possible D gene is TRBD1 (5 bases). V dropped 4 bases and J dropped 5 bases, with 24 bases sitting between them. The CDR3 length is 17 residues. Germline V gene sequence: CDR1 SGHRS, CDR2 YFSETQ. The CDR3 here is CASSRGNPPAPRTEAFF. The CDR3 DNA reads TGCGCCAGCAGCCGGGGCAATCCCCCAGCCCCAAGGACTGAAGCTTTCTTT.

This clonotype occurred many times. The rearrangement joins TRBV29-1 to TRBJ2-7; 10 nucleotides line up with TRBD2. This CDR3 has 16 residues. Trimming removed 4 bases from V and 2 bases from J; junction bases left unmatched: 11. CDR1 and CDR2 from the germline V gene are SQVTM and ANQGSEA. The CDR3 here is CSVVVGRSGGTYEQYF. DNA for the CDR3: TGCAGCGTTGTCGTGGGGCGTAGCGGGGGGACCTACGAGCAGTACTTC.

The chain carries TRBV21-1 and TRBJ1-2; the listed D gene, TRBD1, was not tested against the DNA. TRBV21-1 is noted as a pseudogene. The CDR3 covers 17 residues. The CDR3 DNA reads TGTGCCAGCAGCAAAGACTCGGACAGAATGGAACTTGATGGCTACACCTTC. It is translated as CASSKDSDRMELDGYTF.